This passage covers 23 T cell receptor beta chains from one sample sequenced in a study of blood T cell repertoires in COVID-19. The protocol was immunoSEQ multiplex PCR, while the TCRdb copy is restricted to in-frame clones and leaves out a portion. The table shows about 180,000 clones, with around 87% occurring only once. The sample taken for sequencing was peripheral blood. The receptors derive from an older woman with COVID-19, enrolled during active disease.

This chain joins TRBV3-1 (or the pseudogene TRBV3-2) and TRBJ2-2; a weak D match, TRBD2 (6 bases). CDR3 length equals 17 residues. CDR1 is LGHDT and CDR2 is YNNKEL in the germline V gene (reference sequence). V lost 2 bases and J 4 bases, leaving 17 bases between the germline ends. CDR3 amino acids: CASSQFRPSAFTGELFF. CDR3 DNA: TGTGCCAGCAGCCAATTCAGGCCTAGCGCGTTCACCGGGGAGCTGTTTTTT.

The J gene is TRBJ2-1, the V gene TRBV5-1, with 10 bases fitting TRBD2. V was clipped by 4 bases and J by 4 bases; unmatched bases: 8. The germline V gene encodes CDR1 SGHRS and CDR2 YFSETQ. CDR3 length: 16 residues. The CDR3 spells CASSNELAGTYNEQFF. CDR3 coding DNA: TGCGCCAGCAGCAACGAACTAGCGGGGACTTACAATGAGCAGTTCTTC.

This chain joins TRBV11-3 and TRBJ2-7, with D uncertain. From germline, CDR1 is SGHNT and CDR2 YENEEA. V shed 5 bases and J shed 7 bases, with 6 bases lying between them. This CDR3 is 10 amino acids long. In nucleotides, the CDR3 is TGTGCCAGCAGCATCACTGAGCAGTACTTC. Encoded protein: CASSITEQYF.

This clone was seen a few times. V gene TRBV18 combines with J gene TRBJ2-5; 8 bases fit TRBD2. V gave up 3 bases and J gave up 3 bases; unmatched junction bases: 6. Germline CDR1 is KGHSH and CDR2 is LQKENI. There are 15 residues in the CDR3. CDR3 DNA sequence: TGTGCCAGCTCACCCCCTAGCGGGCGGAAAGAGACCCAGTACTTC. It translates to CASSPPSGRKETQYF.

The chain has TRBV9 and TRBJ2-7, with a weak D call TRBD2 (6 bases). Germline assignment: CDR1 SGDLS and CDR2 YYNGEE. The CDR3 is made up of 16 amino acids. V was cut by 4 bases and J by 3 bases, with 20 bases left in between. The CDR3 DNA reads TGTGCCAGCAGCCCGCGACCTATATCGGGGGTCTACGAGCAGTACTTC. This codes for CASSPRPISGVYEQYF.

The CDR3 region is CASRMTGRWPQHF. The CDR3 region has the DNA TGTGCCAGCAGAATGACAGGGCGATGGCCCCAGCATTTT. The rearrangement uses TRBV28 and TRBJ1-5; 7 bases line up with TRBD1. This CDR3 is built from 13 residues. V shed 6 bases and J 9 bases; nucleotides not matched to a gene: 8. The germline V gene has CDR1 MDHEN and CDR2 SYDVKM. The whole variable domain, remainder taken from reference TRBV28 and TRBJ1-5, is DVKVTQSSRYLVKRTGEKVFLECVQDMDHENMFWYRQDPGLGLRLIYFSYDVKMKEKGDIPEGYSVSREKKERFSLILESASTNQTSMYLCASRMTGRWPQHFGDGTRLSIL.

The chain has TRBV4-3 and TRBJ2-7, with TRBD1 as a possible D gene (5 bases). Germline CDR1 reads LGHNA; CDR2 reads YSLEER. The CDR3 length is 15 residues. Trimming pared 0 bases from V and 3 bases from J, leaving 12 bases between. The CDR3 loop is CASSQDYRNSYEQYF. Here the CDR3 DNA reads TGCGCCAGCAGCCAAGATTACAGGAACAGCTACGAGCAGTACTTC.

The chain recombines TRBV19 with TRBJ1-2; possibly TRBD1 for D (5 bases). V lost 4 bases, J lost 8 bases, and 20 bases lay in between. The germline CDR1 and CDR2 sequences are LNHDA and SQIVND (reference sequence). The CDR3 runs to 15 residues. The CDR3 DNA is TGTGCCAGTAGTACCCCGCGGACATCCCTGGGAGGCTACACCTTC. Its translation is CASSTPRTSLGGYTF.

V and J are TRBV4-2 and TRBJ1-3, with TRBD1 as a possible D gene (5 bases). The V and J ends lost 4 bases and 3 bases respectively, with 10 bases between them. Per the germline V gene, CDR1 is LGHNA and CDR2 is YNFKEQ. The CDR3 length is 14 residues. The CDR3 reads CASSPGHRGNTIYF. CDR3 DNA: TGTGCCAGCAGCCCCGGACACCGTGGAAACACCATATATTTT.

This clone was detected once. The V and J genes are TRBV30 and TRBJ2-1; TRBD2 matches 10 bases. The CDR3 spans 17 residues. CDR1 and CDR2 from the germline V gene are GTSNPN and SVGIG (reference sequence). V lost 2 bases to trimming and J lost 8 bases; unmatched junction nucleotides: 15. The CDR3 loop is CAWSKVGRLAGAHEQFF. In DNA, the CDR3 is TGTGCCTGGAGTAAGGTTGGGAGGCTAGCGGGAGCGCATGAGCAGTTCTTC.

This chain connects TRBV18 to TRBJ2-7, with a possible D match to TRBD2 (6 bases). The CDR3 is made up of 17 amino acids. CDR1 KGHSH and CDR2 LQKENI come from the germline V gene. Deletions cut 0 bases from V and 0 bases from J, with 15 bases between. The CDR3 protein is CASSPPVGGYGSYEQYF. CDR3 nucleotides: TGTGCCAGCTCACCACCGGTTGGGGGGTACGGCTCCTACGAGCAGTACTTC.

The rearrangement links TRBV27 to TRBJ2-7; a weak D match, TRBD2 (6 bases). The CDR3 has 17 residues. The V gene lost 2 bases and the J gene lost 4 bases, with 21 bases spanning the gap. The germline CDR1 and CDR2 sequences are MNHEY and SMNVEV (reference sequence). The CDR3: CASSLTSRTGVGYEQYF. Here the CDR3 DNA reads TGTGCCAGCAGTTTAACCTCCCGGACGGGAGTAGGGTACGAGCAGTACTTC.

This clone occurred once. CDR3 in DNA: TGTGCCAGCAGCTTGGGACTAGCGGGAGAGACCCAGTACTTC. It translates to CASSLGLAGETQYF. The gene calls are TRBV5-4 and TRBJ2-5; TRBD2 agrees at 10 bases. J was trimmed by 4 bases and V by 0 bases; bases with no gene match: 0. CDR3 size: 14 residues. Germline CDR1 SGHNT, CDR2 YYREEE (reference sequence).

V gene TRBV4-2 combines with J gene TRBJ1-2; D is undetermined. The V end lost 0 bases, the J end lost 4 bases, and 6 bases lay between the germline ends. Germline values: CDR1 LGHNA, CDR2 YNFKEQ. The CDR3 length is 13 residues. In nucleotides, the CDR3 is TGTGCCAGCAGCCAAGATGAGGGCTATGGCTACACCTTC. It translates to CASSQDEGYGYTF.

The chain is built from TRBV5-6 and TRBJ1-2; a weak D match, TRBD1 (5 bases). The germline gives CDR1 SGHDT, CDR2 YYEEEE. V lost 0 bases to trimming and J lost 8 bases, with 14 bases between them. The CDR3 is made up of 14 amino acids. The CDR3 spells CASSLVTASGGYTF. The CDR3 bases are TGTGCCAGCAGCTTGGTGACAGCCTCCGGGGGCTACACCTTC.

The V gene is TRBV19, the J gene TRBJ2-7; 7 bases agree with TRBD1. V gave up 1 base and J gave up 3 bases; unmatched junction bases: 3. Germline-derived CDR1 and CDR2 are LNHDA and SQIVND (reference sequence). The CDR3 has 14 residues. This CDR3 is CASSIGGGDYEQYF. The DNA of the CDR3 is TGTGCCAGTAGTATAGGAGGGGGCGACTACGAGCAGTACTTC. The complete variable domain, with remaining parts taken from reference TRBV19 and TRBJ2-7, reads DGGITQSPKYLFRKEGQNVTLSCEQNLNHDAMYWYRQDPGQGLRLIYYSQIVNDFQKGDIAEGYSVSREKKESFPLTVTSAQKNPTAFYLCASSIGGGDYEQYFGPGTRLTVT.

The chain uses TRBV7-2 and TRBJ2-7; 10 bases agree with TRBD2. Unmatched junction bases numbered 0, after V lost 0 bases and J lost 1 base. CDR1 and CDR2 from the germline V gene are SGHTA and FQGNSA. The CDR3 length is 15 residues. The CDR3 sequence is CASSLASGGSYEQYF. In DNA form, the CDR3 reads TGTGCCAGCAGCTTAGCTAGCGGGGGGTCCTACGAGCAGTACTTC. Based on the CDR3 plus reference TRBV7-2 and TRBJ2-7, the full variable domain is GAGVSQSPSNKVTEKGKDVELRCDPISGHTALYWYRQSLGQGLEFLIYFQGNSAPDKSGLPSDRFSAERTGGSVSTLTIQRTQQEDSAVYLCASSLASGGSYEQYFGPGTRLTVT.

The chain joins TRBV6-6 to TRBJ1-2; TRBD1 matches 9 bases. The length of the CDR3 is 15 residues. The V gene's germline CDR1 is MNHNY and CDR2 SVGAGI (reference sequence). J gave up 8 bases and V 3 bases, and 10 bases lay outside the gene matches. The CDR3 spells CASSYDGQGTGGYTF. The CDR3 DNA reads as TGTGCCAGCAGTTATGACGGACAGGGGACGGGCGGCTACACCTTC.

In nucleotides, the CDR3 is TGTGCCAGCACCCCCCTAGCGGGAAGCTCCTACGAGCAGTACTTC. It codes for CASTPLAGSSYEQYF. This rearrangement joins TRBV27 to TRBJ2-7; the match to TRBD2 covers 9 bases. The junction had 7 bases not matched to a gene; V was cut back by 7 bases and J by 0 bases. The germline CDR1 and CDR2 sequences are MNHEY and SMNVEV (reference sequence). The CDR3 has 15 amino acids.

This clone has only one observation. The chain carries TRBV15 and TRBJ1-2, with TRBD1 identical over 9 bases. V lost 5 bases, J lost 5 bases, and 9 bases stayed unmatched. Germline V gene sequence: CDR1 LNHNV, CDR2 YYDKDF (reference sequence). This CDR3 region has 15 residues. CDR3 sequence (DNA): TGTGCCACCAGCTCCCACAGGGGGCAACGGTATGGCTACACCTTC. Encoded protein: CATSSHRGQRYGYTF. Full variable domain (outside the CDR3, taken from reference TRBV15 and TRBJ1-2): DAMVIQNPRYQVTQFGKPVTLSCSQTLNHNVMYWYQQKSSQAPKLLFHYYDKDFNNEADTPDNFQSRRPNTSFCFLDIRSPGLGDTAMYLCATSSHRGQRYGYTFGSGTRLTVV.

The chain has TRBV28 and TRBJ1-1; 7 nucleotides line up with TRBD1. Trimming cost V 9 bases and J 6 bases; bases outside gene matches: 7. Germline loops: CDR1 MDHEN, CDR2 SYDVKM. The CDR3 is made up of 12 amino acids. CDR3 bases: TGTGCCAGTCACCCTGGGACAGCTGAAGCTTTCTTT. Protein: CASHPGTAEAFF.

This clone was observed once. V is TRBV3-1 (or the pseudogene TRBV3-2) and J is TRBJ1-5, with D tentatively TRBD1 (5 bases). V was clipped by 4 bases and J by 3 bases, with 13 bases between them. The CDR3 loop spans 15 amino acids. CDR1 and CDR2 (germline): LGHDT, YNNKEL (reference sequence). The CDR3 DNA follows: TGTGCCAGCAGCCTCGGCAGGGTCGTCAATCAGCCCCAGCATTTT. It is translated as CASSLGRVVNQPQHF.

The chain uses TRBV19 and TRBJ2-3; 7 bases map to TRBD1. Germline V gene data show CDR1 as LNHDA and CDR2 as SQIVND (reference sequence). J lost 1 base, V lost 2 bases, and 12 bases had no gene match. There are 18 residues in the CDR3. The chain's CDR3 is CASSISSHGQERTDTQYF. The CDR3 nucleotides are TGTGCCAGTAGTATATCCTCGCATGGACAGGAGCGCACAGATACGCAGTATTTT.